This T cell receptor (beta chain) was captured in a study of T cell repertoires in cytomegalovirus infection. As for the study in general: Both a matching HLA type and CMV infection were indicated by public TCR beta signatures. Study-level points and caveats: What dominated the ex vivo response were HLA-C-restricted CMV-specific TCR beta clonotypes. Pooled public TCR beta family frequency picked out CMV carriers with the relevant HLA.

Deletions cut 6 bases from V and 14 bases from J, with 19 bases between. This CDR3 spans 12 amino acids. Germline CDR1 is SGHTA and CDR2 is FQGNSA. This clonotype was seen repeatedly, ten times or more. The antigen remains unidentified. Via MiXCR, TCRdb re-called the reads, giving one row per CDR3 protein. The table records 150,000 to 200,000 distinct CDR3 sequences, approximately 14% of them present only once. Sequencing was performed on PBMCs. The source is a human donor in good health (CMV status not recorded). Some clones in this sample may be carry-over from other donors' samples. The chain recombines TRBV7-2 with TRBJ1-2; D is ambiguous. CDR3 residues: CASSRPRGNTTF. Here the CDR3 DNA reads TGTGCCAGCAGTCGCCCCCGGGGTAATACAACCTTC. Complete variable domain (other parts from reference TRBV7-2 and TRBJ1-2): GAGVSQSPSNKVTEKGKDVELRCDPISGHTALYWYRQSLGQGLEFLIYFQGNSAPDKSGLPSDRFSAERTGGSVSTLTIQRTQQEDSAVYLCASSRPRGNTTFGSGTRLTVV.